The 27 T cell receptor beta chains given below trace back to one sample, sequenced in a study of spatial heterogeneity in lung cancer. The sample's time point: sample taken at primary tumor resection. TCRdb used MiXCR to reprocess the 5' RACE reads, holding one entry per CDR3 protein. The table has about 38,000 distinct CDR3 sequences, approximately 7.5% seen once; the top ten hold 25% to 35%. Here the sequenced sample was PBMCs, taken at surgery. These receptors all come from a male donor with early-stage non-small cell lung cancer.

This clonotype was recorded at least ten times. The rearrangement joins TRBV12-3 or TRBV12-4 to TRBJ2-2; D tentatively fits TRBD1 or TRBD2 (5 bases each). Trimming pared 7 bases from V and 4 bases from J, leaving 16 bases between. The CDR3 runs 15 residues. CDR3 nucleotide sequence: TGTGCCAGCATCCCCCGGGACCTCATCACCGGGGAGCTGTTTTTT. Protein product: CASIPRDLITGELFF.

Ten or more counts support this clonotype. The rearrangement joins TRBV10-3 to TRBJ2-5; the match to TRBD1 covers 9 bases. The CDR3 loop spans 15 amino acids. Trimming cost V 5 bases and J 5 bases; bases outside gene matches: 9. Germline CDR1 ENHRY, CDR2 SYGVKD. CDR3 sequence (DNA): TGTGCCATCAGTTCCGGGACAGGGATAGTGGAGACCCAGTACTTC. It is translated as CAISSGTGIVETQYF.

Comments on this clonotype: One junction end disagrees with the germline gene, perhaps due to a read error. The chain has TRBV7-2 and TRBJ1-4; a weak D match, TRBD1 (5 bases). There are 15 residues in the CDR3. Germline assignment: CDR1 SGHTA and CDR2 FQGNSA. The CDR3 loop reads CVSSPYRNAQEKLFF. DNA for the CDR3: TGTGTCAGCAGCCCGTACAGGAACGCCCAAGAAAAACTGTTTTTT.

This clonotype was counted many times. The rearrangement joins TRBV6-5 to TRBJ1-1, with 9 nucleotides matching TRBD1. The CDR3 contains 14 residues. J lost 5 bases, V lost 5 bases, and 6 bases had no gene match. Germline assignment: CDR1 MNHEY and CDR2 SVGAGI. The CDR3 DNA reads as TGTGCCAGCAGTCCACAGGGGGCGAGAACTGAAGCTTTCTTT. This gives the protein CASSPQGARTEAFF.

This clonotype was observed many times. The genes are TRBV7-2 and TRBJ2-7; D unclear. The CDR3 is made up of 14 amino acids. From germline, CDR1 is SGHTA and CDR2 FQGNSA. V was shortened by 5 bases and J by 0 bases, with 11 bases between the two germline ends. CDR3 sequence (DNA): TGTGCCAGCAGCCCTGAGCAGACCTCCTACGAGCAGTACTTC. It is translated as CASSPEQTSYEQYF.

In this sample, this clonotype turned up a few times. The rearrangement uses TRBV12-3 or TRBV12-4 and TRBJ2-5; the D gene is possibly TRBD2 (5 bases). This CDR3 has 14 residues. Trimming took off 5 bases at V and 5 bases at J, with 15 bases between the two ends. The CDR3 spells CASSPRGARETQYF. CDR3 bases: TGTGCCAGCAGTCCCCGGGGAGCACGGGAGACCCAGTACTTC.

This clonotype was recorded many times. V gene TRBV25-1 combines with J gene TRBJ1-6; TRBD1 matches 10 bases. Germline V CDR1 and CDR2: MGHDK, SYGVNS. V was pared by 4 bases and J by 9 bases, with 3 bases of the junction left unmatched. The CDR3 totals 14 residues. The CDR3 here is CASSGDRGSSPLHF. The CDR3 DNA reads as TGTGCCAGCAGTGGGGACAGGGGTAGTTCACCCCTCCACTTT.

Only a few counts were recorded for this clonotype. This chain joins TRBV3-1 and TRBJ1-4, with TRBD1 matching 8 bases. Germline loops: CDR1 LGHDT, CDR2 YNNKEL (reference sequence). The J segment lost 5 bases and the V segment lost 0 bases, leaving 2 bases of the junction unmatched. This CDR3 region has 15 residues. The CDR3 DNA reads TGTGCCAGCAGCCAAGATAGGACAGGGAATGAAAAACTGTTTTTT. This sequence encodes CASSQDRTGNEKLFF. The variable domain in full, with the rest retrieved from reference TRBV3-1 and TRBJ1-4, is DTAVSQTPKYLVTQMGNDKSIKCEQNLGHDTMYWYKQDSKKFLKIMFSYNNKELIINETVPNRFSPKSPDKAHLNLHINSLELGDSAVYFCASSQDRTGNEKLFFGSGTQLSVL.

This clonotype has ten or more counts. The V call is TRBV14, the J call TRBJ2-5, with no clear D. Germline V gives CDR1 SGHDN, CDR2 FVKESK. CDR3 length equals 13 residues. Trimming took off 0 bases at V and 1 base at J, with 3 bases between the two ends. The CDR3 DNA reads TGTGCCAGCAGCCAAGATCTCCAAGAGACCCAGTACTTC. This gives the protein CASSQDLQETQYF.

The table lists this clonotype with many counts. V gene TRBV18 combines with J gene TRBJ2-7; TRBD1 matches at 7 bases. Trimming took 6 bases from V and 6 from J; bases not matched to a gene: 8. CDR1 and CDR2 (germline): KGHSH, LQKENI. There are 13 residues in the CDR3. The CDR3: CASSTATGSEQYV. CDR3 in DNA: TGTGCCAGCTCCACCGCGACAGGGAGCGAGCAGTACGTC.

This clonotype has at least ten counts. The chain combines TRBV3-1 with TRBJ1-2; 7 bases fit TRBD1. This CDR3 comprises 14 residues. The V segment lost 4 bases and the J segment 4 bases; nucleotides outside the gene matches: 6. Germline values: CDR1 LGHDT, CDR2 YNNKEL (reference sequence). The CDR3 DNA is TGTGCCAGCAGCCCGCAGGGACAGATCTATGGCTACACCTTC. It codes for CASSPQGQIYGYTF.

There are many counts of this clonotype. This chain connects TRBV20-1 to TRBJ2-7; possible D gene TRBD2, 6 bases. Germline V gene sequence: CDR1 DFQATT, CDR2 SNEGSKA (reference sequence). V lost 0 bases and J 0 bases, leaving 12 bases between the germline ends. There are 15 residues in the CDR3. CDR3 in amino acids: CSARDSAGNSYEQYF. The CDR3 region has the DNA TGCAGTGCTAGAGATTCCGCGGGGAACTCCTACGAGCAGTACTTC.

This clonotype has a handful of counts. The CDR3 nucleotides read TGTGCCAGCAGCGCACTCGGGGGGACGAGCTCCTACAATGAGCAGTTCTTC. This gives the protein CASSALGGTSSYNEQFF. The chain has TRBV11-2 and TRBJ2-1, with 7 bases matching TRBD2. Germline trimming cut 5 bases from V and 0 bases from J; bases unmatched to any gene: 10. CDR1 SGHAT and CDR2 FQNNGV come from the germline V gene. The CDR3 sequence is 17 residues long.

This clonotype was seen ten or more times. V gene TRBV2 combines with J gene TRBJ2-5; D ambiguous. Germline V gene data show CDR1 as SNHLY and CDR2 as FYNNEI. The ends were cut back, 3 bases at V and 0 bases at J, with 8 bases in the middle. The CDR3 sequence is 14 residues long. CDR3 sequence reads: CASSDQRNQETQYF. CDR3 DNA sequence: TGTGCCAGCAGTGATCAGCGTAACCAAGAGACCCAGTACTTC.

Many counts were recorded for this clonotype. V is TRBV18 and J is TRBJ1-4; D might be TRBD1 (5 bases). Trimming took 2 bases from V and 4 from J, leaving 8 bases between them. This CDR3 spans 14 amino acids. Germline CDR1 and CDR2: KGHSH and LQKENI. The CDR3 loop is CASSPSQGNEKLFF. CDR3 DNA: TGTGCCAGCTCACCAAGCCAGGGTAATGAAAAACTGTTTTTT.

In this sample, this clonotype turned up a few times. The chain combines TRBV6-5 with TRBJ1-1, with D perhaps TRBD1 (5 bases). The CDR3 has 14 amino acids. Germline V gene sequence: CDR1 MNHEY, CDR2 SVGAGI. Trimming stripped 6 bases from V and 4 bases from J, with 15 bases between. This chain's CDR3 is CASSPLGELTEAFF. DNA of the CDR3: TGTGCCAGCAGCCCCTTAGGGGAGCTCACTGAAGCTTTCTTT.

This clonotype was counted at least ten times. The CDR3 loop is CASSKGLAETMKPSTDTQYF. The CDR3 DNA reads as TGTGCCAGCAGCAAAGGGCTAGCGGAAACGATGAAGCCTAGCACAGATACGCAGTATTTT. J is TRBJ2-3 and V is TRBV21-1; whether TRBD2, the table's D call, matches the DNA was not checked. TRBV21-1 is reported as a pseudogene. The CDR3 runs 20 residues.

This clonotype was seen only a few times. The chain joins TRBV18 to TRBJ2-2; TRBD1 matches at 9 bases. This CDR3 region has 15 residues. Trimming cost V 1 base and J 8 bases; bases outside gene matches: 5. Germline CDR1 reads KGHSH; CDR2 reads LQKENI. CDR3 sequence reads: CASSPRTGATGELFF. The CDR3 region has the DNA TGTGCCAGCTCACCACGGACAGGGGCGACGGGGGAGCTGTTTTTT.

In this sample, this clonotype turned up many times. The V and J genes are TRBV6-2 or TRBV6-3 and TRBJ2-1; 11 nucleotides agree with TRBD2. CDR3 length: 16 amino acids. Germline V CDR1 and CDR2: MNHEY, SVGEGT. Losses at the gene ends were 5 bases for V and 1 base for J; bases not matched to a gene: 4. CDR3 sequence: CASSATSGGSYNEQFF. CDR3 bases: TGTGCCAGCAGTGCCACTAGCGGGGGTTCCTACAATGAGCAGTTCTTC.

This clonotype was recorded a few times. V gene TRBV7-3 combines with J gene TRBJ2-1, with 14 bases aligning to TRBD2. V trimming: 6 bases; J trimming: 7 bases; junction bases outside the gene matches: 2. Germline loops: CDR1 SGHTA, CDR2 FQGTGA. This CDR3 has 14 amino acids. As DNA, the CDR3 is TGTGCCAGCAGTAGGACTAGCGGGAGGAATGAGCAGTTCTTC. Protein: CASSRTSGRNEQFF.

This clonotype was observed at least ten times. The rearrangement uses TRBV20-1 and TRBJ2-1; 9 bases map to TRBD2. The length of the CDR3 is 15 residues. Germline V CDR1 and CDR2: DFQATT, SNEGSKA (reference sequence). Trimming at V came to 6 bases and at J to 7 bases, leaving 13 bases not matched to a gene. The CDR3 reads CSALSRSGSLNEQFF. The CDR3 DNA reads TGCAGTGCCCTTTCACGTAGCGGGAGTCTGAATGAGCAGTTCTTC.

Many counts were recorded for this clonotype. This chain links TRBV3-1 with TRBJ2-3; TRBD2 matches at 9 bases. CDR1 LGHDT and CDR2 YNNKEL come from the germline V gene (reference sequence). The CDR3 spans 19 residues. Germline trimming cut 0 bases from V and 4 bases from J; bases unmatched to any gene: 14. DNA of the CDR3: TGTGCCAGCAGCCAAGATCTGAGGACTAGCGTGATTGAGGCAGATACGCAGTATTTT. Amino acid sequence: CASSQDLRTSVIEADTQYF.

The table lists this clonotype with many counts. The rearrangement joins TRBV3-1 to TRBJ2-1; D may correspond to TRBD1 or TRBD2 (6 bases each). This CDR3 is 16 amino acids long. V lost 1 base and J lost 1, with 11 bases in between. Per germline, CDR1 LGHDT and CDR2 YNNKEL (reference sequence). As DNA, the CDR3 is TGTGCCAGCAGCCAAGCGACAGGAGGGTCCTACAATGAGCAGTTCTTC. Protein sequence: CASSQATGGSYNEQFF.

This clonotype was seen repeatedly, ten times or more. This chain joins TRBV28 and TRBJ2-6; TRBD2 matches 8 bases. V shed 5 bases and J 2 bases; nucleotides not matched to a gene: 2. CDR1 and CDR2 (germline): MDHEN, SYDVKM. This CDR3 has 15 amino acids. The CDR3 region has the DNA TGTGCCAGCAGTCCGGGGGGGGCTGGGGCCAACGTCCTGACTTTC. Protein sequence: CASSPGGAGANVLTF.

This clonotype was counted only a few times. The chain employs TRBV6-2 or TRBV6-3 and TRBJ1-1; unclear D gene. Germline CDR1 and CDR2: MNHEY and SVGEGT. The CDR3 length is 15 residues. With 0 bases removed from V and 0 bases from J, the gap between germline ends came to 8 bases. CDR3 sequence reads: CASSYSGRVNTEAFF. The CDR3, as DNA: TGTGCCAGCAGTTACTCAGGACGGGTGAACACTGAAGCTTTCTTT.

This clonotype appeared a few times. The genes are TRBV7-9 and TRBJ1-1, with D uncertain. The CDR3 has 12 residues. CDR1 is SEHNR and CDR2 is FQNEAQ in the germline V gene (reference sequence). V was cut by 5 bases and J by 5 bases, with 9 bases left in between. The CDR3 loop reads CASSDTGTEAFF. CDR3 sequence (DNA): TGTGCCAGCAGCGACACGGGGACTGAAGCTTTCTTT.

This clonotype appeared many times. The J gene is TRBJ2-2, the V gene TRBV12-3 or TRBV12-4; D gene unclear. The CDR3 covers 13 residues. The germline V and J ends were trimmed by 5 bases and 6 bases, with 10 bases remaining between them. CDR3 region: CASSLSMAGELFF. In nucleotides, the CDR3 is TGTGCCAGCAGTCTCTCTATGGCCGGGGAGCTGTTTTTT.